This T cell receptor (beta chain) was sequenced for a study of blood T cell repertoires in COVID-19. TCRdb's copy holds only in-frame clones and misses some; the assay was immunoSEQ multiplex PCR. The repertoire holds around 60,000 clones, with approximately 83% as singletons. The CDR3 consists of 13 residues. Per the germline V gene, CDR1 is LGHDT and CDR2 is YNNKEL (reference sequence). Trimming took 4 bases from V and 7 from J, leaving 14 bases between them. A few counts support this clone. The V gene is TRBV3-1 (or the pseudogene TRBV3-2), the J gene TRBJ2-7, with D perhaps TRBD1 (5 bases). Input material: peripheral blood. The receptor comes from a human donor in a cohort sampled during active COVID-19. DNA of the CDR3: TGTGCCAGCAGCCCCCTGCAGGGTTCGGAGCAGTACTTC. This sequence encodes CASSPLQGSEQYF.